These T cell receptor beta chains were read from a single sample in a study of cytomegalovirus exposure and HLA in healthy donors. Method: immunoSEQ multiplex PCR; TCRdb's copy keeps in-frame clones and lacks some. Altogether around 130,000 clones are present, roughly 70% being singletons, with the ten largest covering over 2%. The source material was PBMCs. Receptor source: a woman in her thirties or forties in good health and CMV-seropositive. Both conserved end residues are part of each CDR3. D genes are given only for firm matches. Some rows have no size entry. The others give once, few or many, or a class for an expanded clone.

CDR3 length,V gene,D gene,clone size,J gene,CDR3 protein,CDR3 DNA
15,TRBV27,TRBD1,-,TRBJ1-1,CASSPRGRGDTEAFF,TGTGCCAGCAGTCCGCGCGGCAGGGGGGACACTGAAGCTTTCTTT
14,TRBV5-8,TRBD1,-,TRBJ1-5,CASSVDRGDQPQHF,TGTGCCAGCAGCGTGGACAGGGGAGATCAGCCCCAGCATTTT
16,TRBV19,TRBD2,-,TRBJ2-1,CASRADLAGSYNEQFF,TGTGCCAGTAGGGCCGACCTAGCGGGATCCTACAATGAGCAGTTCTTC
16,TRBV18,TRBD1,-,TRBJ2-2,CASSPLGTVNTGELFF,TGTGCCAGCTCACCGCTTGGGACAGTCAACACCGGGGAGCTGTTTTTT
15,TRBV4-2,TRBD2,-,TRBJ2-5,CASSQGTSLGETQYF,TGTGCCAGCAGCCAGGGGACTAGCTTAGGCGAGACCCAGTACTTC
15,TRBV15,TRBD1,-,TRBJ1-1,CATSRGTVMNTEAFF,TGTGCCACCAGCAGGGGGACAGTTATGAACACTGAAGCTTTCTTT
15,TRBV4-2,TRBD1,-,TRBJ2-2,CASSQGTGAAGELFF,TGTGCCAGCAGCCAAGGGACAGGGGCGGCCGGGGAGCTGTTTTTT
13,TRBV5-4,-,-,TRBJ1-2,CASSFFAAGGYTF,TGTGCCAGCAGCTTCTTCGCGGCTGGTGGCTACACCTTC
13,TRBV10-3,-,-,TRBJ1-2,CAISESAGKGYTF,TGTGCCATCAGTGAGTCCGCAGGGAAGGGCTACACCTTC
17,TRBV5-5,TRBD1,-,TRBJ1-3,CASSRGQGVLSGNTIYF,TGTGCCAGCAGCCGGGGACAGGGAGTACTCTCTGGAAACACCATATATTTT
14,TRBV7-9,-,few,TRBJ1-2,CASSFPGLNYGYTF,TGTGCCAGCAGCTTCCCCGGTCTTAACTATGGCTACACCTTC
16,TRBV19,TRBD2,few,TRBJ2-1,CASSPGTSGRVSEQFF,TGTGCCAGTAGCCCCGGGACTAGCGGGAGGGTAAGTGAGCAGTTCTTC
15,TRBV4-1,-,-,TRBJ1-4,CASSQRVDPEEKLFF,TGCGCCAGCAGCCAACGGGTTGACCCTGAGGAAAAACTGTTTTTT
11,TRBV20-1,TRBD2,-,TRBJ2-1,CSQRGGGEQFF,TGCAGTCAACGGGGGGGAGGTGAGCAGTTCTTC
15,TRBV7-9,-,-,TRBJ2-7,CASSSETRASYEQYF,TGTGCCAGCAGCTCTGAGACGCGGGCTAGCTACGAGCAGTACTTC
13,TRBV6-5,TRBD1,-,TRBJ1-2,CASSSGQFRANTF,TGTGCCAGCAGTTCGGGACAGTTCCGGGCAAACACCTTC
16,TRBV19,TRBD1,-,TRBJ2-1,CASDQGALTLGNEQFF,TGTGCCAGTGATCAGGGGGCGCTTACATTGGGGAATGAGCAGTTCTTC
13,TRBV11-2,-,-,TRBJ2-7,CASSSGREYEQYF,TGTGCCAGCAGCTCCGGACGGGAATACGAGCAGTACTTC
17,TRBV28,TRBD2,-,TRBJ2-7,CASSFWGRGSRSYEQYF,TGTGCCAGCAGTTTTTGGGGGAGGGGAAGTAGGTCCTACGAGCAGTACTTC
16,TRBV4-1,-,-,TRBJ2-1,CASSQRGTATYNEQFF,TGCGCCAGCAGCCAGCGCGGGACAGCTACCTACAATGAGCAGTTCTTC
15,TRBV25-1,-,-,TRBJ1-2,CASSATEGPRGGYTF,TGTGCCAGCAGTGCGACCGAAGGACCCCGAGGGGGCTACACCTTC
14,TRBV11-1,-,-,TRBJ1-5,CASSREGSNQPQHF,TGTGCCAGCAGCCGGGAGGGCAGCAATCAGCCCCAGCATTTT
14,TRBV30,-,-,TRBJ2-1,CAWGGTVPYNEQFF,TGTGCCTGGGGGGGGACAGTCCCCTACAATGAGCAGTTCTTC
15,TRBV6-4,TRBD1,-,TRBJ1-1,CASSKTGAGDTEAFF,TGTGCCAGCAGTAAGACAGGGGCCGGGGACACTGAAGCTTTCTTT